What follows is one T cell receptor (beta chain) and its context. This clonotype has ten or more counts. It lacks a known antigen. Base-call qualities are not available, and no considerably larger clone is one nucleotide away. Trimming accounts for 4 bases at V and 5 bases at J, while the number of junction bases matched to no gene is 4. From a lookup of the germline V gene, CDR1 and CDR2 are KGHDR and SFDVKD. The CDR3 goes from the cysteine to the phenylalanine over 14 residues. Just CDR3 DNA is preserved here, 42 bases in frame from base 1. The meaning of the sample's time point label: newly diagnosed GD, antithyroid drugs for less than 3 months. RNA was extracted from PBMCs in TRIzol for both TCR sequencing and RNA sequencing. Graves' disease was diagnosed according to American Thyroid Association guidelines. The patients came from an endocrinology department in Xi'an, China. From each patient, around 9.3 milliliters of peripheral blood was collected into an EDTA anticoagulant tube. Ficoll Paque Plus density gradient separation was used to isolate PBMCs, and no further T cell sorting was performed. An Agilent 2100 Bioanalyzer and agarose gel were used to check RNA quality, and a NanoDrop 2000 was used to measure RNA concentration.

This entry comes from a study of regulatory T cells in long-lasting Graves disease (dated by TCRdb to the early 2020s). The study in broad terms: Patients with newly diagnosed Graves' disease had been on antithyroid drugs for under 3 months. The study took place in China and was registered as a clinical trial. Peripheral blood TCR sequencing and RNA sequencing compared persistent Graves' disease patients with newly diagnosed Graves' disease patients. A total of roughly 33 samples were covered by TCR sequencing, comprising 13 persistent and 20 or so newly diagnosed Graves' disease patients. Study-wide conclusions, independent of this receptor: A larger number of public clonotypes was shared among persistent patients (more than 2,500) than among newly diagnosed patients (about 990). Only peripheral blood was studied, because thyroid tissue, the primary lesion, was inaccessible. Preferential use of TRBV28, TRBJ1-2 and TRBJ2-5 was observed in persistent disease, whereas TRBV20-1 and TRBJ2-1 were favored in newly diagnosed disease. The authors acknowledged the small sample size as a limitation that may reduce accuracy. Sequencing and analysis were limited to the TCR beta chain. Persistent Graves' disease patients showed lower TCR Shannon entropy and fewer highly expanded clones than newly diagnosed patients, suggesting clonal expansion.

Preparation of the library involved multiplex PCR. The reads were generated on an Illumina HiSeq 4000. To build TCR beta libraries, CDR3 regions were amplified by Arm-PCR using iRepertoire HTBI primers. Gel purification was performed on PCR products prior to sequencing. The authors processed their data as follows. Gene usage analysis of CDR3 amino acid clonotypes used the 55 to 80 TRBV and around 14 TRBJ segments found across samples. Filtered high-quality paired reads were merged into contigs using COPE and FqMerger. BLAST was used to align contigs to the IMGT TRBV, TRBD and TRBJ reference genes, and CDR3 was defined following IMGT. Any clonotype with a frequency above 0.1% was counted as a highly expanded clone. Shannon entropy was used to measure repertoire diversity, and the Gini coefficient was used to measure V-J evenness. Public clonotypes were defined as clonotypes shared by more than one individual. TCRdb trimmed public reads at Q25 via fastp, called clones via MiXCR and kept in-frame beta chains. All rows with the same CDR3 protein become a single entry with the most common DNA and genes. TCRdb's processing, not the authors', yielded these V and J calls. The sample contains some 500,000 distinct CDR3 sequences, about 16% of them found a single time. Approximately 25% of the sample is held by the ten biggest clonotypes.

In addition, the sample was reused for a study of T cells in Graves' hyperthyroidism and ophthalmopathy. The second paper states: Stable Graves' hyperthyroidism was defined as no progression to ophthalmopathy during 18 months of follow-up. Hyperthyroidism patients were newly diagnosed, with disease duration under 2 months, and aged 18 to 65 years. Patients with uncontrolled infections, other autoimmune diseases, pregnancy or lactation were excluded. Diagnoses were based on clinical symptoms, serum thyroxine and TRAb, thyroid ultrasound and orbital computed tomography. The first round of RT-PCR for the TCR CDR3 was performed with the HTBI primer set and the Qiagen OneStep RT-PCR kit. Most expanded thyroid clonotypes (frequency above 0.001) were also detected in blood, a finding suggesting that blood repertoires may reflect thyroid immune responses. A 13 V-J signature model separated ophthalmopathy from stable hyperthyroidism, with around 90% sensitivity and roughly 82% specificity in cross-validation and 80%/75% in testing. In validation, the model predicted progression to ophthalmopathy with approximately 69% sensitivity and approximately 78% specificity, a median of around 6.6 months before onset. To identify TCR V-J signatures that set the groups apart, the researchers used a discovery cohort of about a hundred patients, made up of approximately 43 with Graves' ophthalmopathy and 57 with stable Graves' hyperthyroidism. Prospective prediction of ophthalmopathy was tested in an independent validation cohort consisting of 18 to 20 hyperthyroidism patients and some 17 patients who later progressed to ophthalmopathy. The 100 or so discovery patients were divided at random into training and test sets in a 7:3 ratio. Thyroid tissue and blood T-cell repertoires from six or seven Graves' hyperthyroidism patients were also compared in the study. After blood sampling, hyperthyroidism patients were treated with methimazole at a starting dose of 30 mg daily, and ophthalmopathy patients were treated with high-dose intravenous methylprednisolone. Libraries were constructed in a second round of multiplex PCR, after which size selection and purification were carried out. Sequencing of the libraries was done on an Illumina HiSeq2000 using paired-end 100 bp reads. SOAPnuke was used to process the raw data, throwing out any read that contained adapters or uncalled bases, had a mean Phred below 15, or lacked an exact constant-primer or identifier match. COPE v1.2.5 was used to merge the high-quality paired reads, and each unique nucleotide sequence was defined as a clonotype. MiTCR v1.1 was used to align clonotypes to the IMGT TRBV, TRBD and TRBJ reference segments. Only V-J combinations with frequency above 0.0001, covering about 99% of repertoires, were analysed. A TCS score was defined as the ratio between F50 (clonal expansion) and ExV (chaos), using BLOSUM62-based TCRdist between CDR3 peptides within each V-J. Welch's t-statistics and random forest reduced 500 to 650 V-J features to under 15, which were used in a naive Bayes classifier (R e1071). Sample size was not statistically predetermined, and blinding of investigators to group allocation was not performed. The paper describes TCR Vbeta CDR3 sequencing of 135 peripheral blood samples, made up of some 42 ophthalmopathy patients, roughly 72 hyperthyroidism patients and around 17 progressor patients.

This sample comprised peripheral blood mononuclear cells (PBMCs), obtained at new diagnosis, from a patient treated with antithyroid drugs. The clonotype was recovered from a woman aged 35-60 years with Graves disease. Donor details come from another sample of the same person, matched by shared clones. The chain is assembled from TRBV24-1 and TRBJ2-1; 7 bases in between match TRBD1. CDR3 sequence: CATSEDGTDNEQFF. The DNA sequence reads TGTGCCACCAGTGAGGACGGGACAGACAATGAGCAGTTCTTC.